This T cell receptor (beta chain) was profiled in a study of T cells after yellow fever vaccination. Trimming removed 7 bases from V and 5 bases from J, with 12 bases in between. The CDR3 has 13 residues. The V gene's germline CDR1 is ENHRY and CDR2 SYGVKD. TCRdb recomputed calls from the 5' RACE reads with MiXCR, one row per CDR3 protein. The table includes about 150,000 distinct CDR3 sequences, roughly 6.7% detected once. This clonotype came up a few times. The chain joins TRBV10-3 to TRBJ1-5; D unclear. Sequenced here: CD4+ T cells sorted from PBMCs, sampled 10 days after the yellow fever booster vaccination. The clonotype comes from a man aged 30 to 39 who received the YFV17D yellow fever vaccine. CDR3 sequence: CAINQNRDQPQHF. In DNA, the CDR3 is TGTGCCATCAACCAAAACAGAGATCAGCCCCAGCATTTT.